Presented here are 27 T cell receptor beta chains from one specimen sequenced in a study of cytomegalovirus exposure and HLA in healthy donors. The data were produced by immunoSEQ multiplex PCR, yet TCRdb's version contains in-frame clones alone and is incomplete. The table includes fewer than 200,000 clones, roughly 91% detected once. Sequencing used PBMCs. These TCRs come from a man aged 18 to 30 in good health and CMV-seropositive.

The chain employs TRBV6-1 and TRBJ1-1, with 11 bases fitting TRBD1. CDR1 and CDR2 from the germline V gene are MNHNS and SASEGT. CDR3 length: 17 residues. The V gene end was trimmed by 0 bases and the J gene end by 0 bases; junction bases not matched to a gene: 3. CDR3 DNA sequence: TGTGCCAGCAGTGAAGCAAGGACAGGGGGCTTGAACACTGAAGCTTTCTTT. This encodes CASSEARTGGLNTEAFF.

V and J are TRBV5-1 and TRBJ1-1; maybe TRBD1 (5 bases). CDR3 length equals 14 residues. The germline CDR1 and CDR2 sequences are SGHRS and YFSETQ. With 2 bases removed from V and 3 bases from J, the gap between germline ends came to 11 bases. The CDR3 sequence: CASSFGGAYTEAFF. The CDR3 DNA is TGCGCCAGCAGCTTTGGAGGGGCTTACACTGAAGCTTTCTTT.

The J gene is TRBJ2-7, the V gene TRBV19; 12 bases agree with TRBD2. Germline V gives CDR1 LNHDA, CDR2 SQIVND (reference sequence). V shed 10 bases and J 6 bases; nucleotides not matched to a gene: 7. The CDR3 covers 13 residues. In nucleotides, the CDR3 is TGTGCCACGACTAGCGGGAGAGTAGGCGAGCAGTACTTC. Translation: CATTSGRVGEQYF.

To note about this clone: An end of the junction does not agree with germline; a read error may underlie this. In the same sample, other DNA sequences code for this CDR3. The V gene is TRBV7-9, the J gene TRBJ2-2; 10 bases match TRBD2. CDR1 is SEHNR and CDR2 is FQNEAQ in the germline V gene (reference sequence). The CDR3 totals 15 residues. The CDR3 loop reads CASSLAGARTGELFF. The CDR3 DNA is TGTGCCAGCAGCCTAGCGGGAGCTCGCACCGGGGAGCTGTTTTTT.

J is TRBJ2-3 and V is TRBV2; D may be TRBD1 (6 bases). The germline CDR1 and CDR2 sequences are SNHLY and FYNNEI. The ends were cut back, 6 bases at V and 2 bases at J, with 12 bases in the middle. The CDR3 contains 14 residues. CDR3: CASSRQGNTDTQYF. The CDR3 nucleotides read TGTGCCAGCAGCCGGCAGGGGAACACAGATACGCAGTATTTT.

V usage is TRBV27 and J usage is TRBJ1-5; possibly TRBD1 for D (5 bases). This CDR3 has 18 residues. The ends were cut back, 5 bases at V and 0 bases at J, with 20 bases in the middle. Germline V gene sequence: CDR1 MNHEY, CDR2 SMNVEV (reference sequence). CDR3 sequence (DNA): TGTGCCAGCAGTCCAGCACCCTTCTCGACAGATAGCAATCAGCCCCAGCATTTT. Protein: CASSPAPFSTDSNQPQHF.

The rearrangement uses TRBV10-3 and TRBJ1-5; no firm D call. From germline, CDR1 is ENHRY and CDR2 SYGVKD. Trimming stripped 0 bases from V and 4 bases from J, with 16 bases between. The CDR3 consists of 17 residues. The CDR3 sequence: CAISESREFGKNQPQHF. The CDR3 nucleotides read TGTGCCATCAGTGAGTCAAGGGAGTTTGGTAAAAATCAGCCCCAGCATTTT.

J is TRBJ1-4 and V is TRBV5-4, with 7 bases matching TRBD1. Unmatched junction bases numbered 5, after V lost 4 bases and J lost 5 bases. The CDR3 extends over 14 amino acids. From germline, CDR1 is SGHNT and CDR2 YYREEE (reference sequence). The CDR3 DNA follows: TGTGCCAGCAGCCCGGTGGGACAGAATGAAAAACTGTTTTTT. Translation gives CASSPVGQNEKLFF.

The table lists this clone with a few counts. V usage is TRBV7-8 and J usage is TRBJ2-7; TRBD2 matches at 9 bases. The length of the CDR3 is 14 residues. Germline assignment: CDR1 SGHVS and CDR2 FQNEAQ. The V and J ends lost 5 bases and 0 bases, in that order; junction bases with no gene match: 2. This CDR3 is CASSSSGSSYEQYF. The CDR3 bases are TGTGCCAGCAGCAGTAGCGGGAGCTCCTACGAGCAGTACTTC.

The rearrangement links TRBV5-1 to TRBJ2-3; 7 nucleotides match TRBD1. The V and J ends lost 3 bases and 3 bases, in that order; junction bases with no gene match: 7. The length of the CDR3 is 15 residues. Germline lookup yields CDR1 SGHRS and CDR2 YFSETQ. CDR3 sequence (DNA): TGCGCCAGCAGCTGGGACAGCGGAGGTACAGATACGCAGTATTTT. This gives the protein CASSWDSGGTDTQYF.

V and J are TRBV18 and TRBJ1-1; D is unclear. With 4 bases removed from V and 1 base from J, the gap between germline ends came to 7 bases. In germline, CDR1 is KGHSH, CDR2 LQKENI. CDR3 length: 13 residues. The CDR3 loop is CASSQTPNTEAFF. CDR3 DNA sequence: TGTGCCAGCTCACAAACACCGAACACTGAAGCTTTCTTT.

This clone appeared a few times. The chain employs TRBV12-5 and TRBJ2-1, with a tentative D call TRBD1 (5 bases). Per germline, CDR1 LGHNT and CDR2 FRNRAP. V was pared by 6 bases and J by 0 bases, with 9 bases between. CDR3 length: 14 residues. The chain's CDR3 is CASGQGNSYNEQFF. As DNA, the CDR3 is TGTGCTAGTGGCCAGGGTAACTCCTACAATGAGCAGTTCTTC.

CDR3 protein: CASRATSEQFF. As DNA, the CDR3 is TGTGCCAGCAGGGCGACTAGCGAGCAGTTCTTC. This rearrangement joins TRBV6-5 to TRBJ2-1, with 7 bases identical to TRBD2. This CDR3 has 11 amino acids. J was trimmed by 10 bases and V by 6 bases; bases with no gene match: 3. In germline, CDR1 is MNHEY, CDR2 SVGAGI.

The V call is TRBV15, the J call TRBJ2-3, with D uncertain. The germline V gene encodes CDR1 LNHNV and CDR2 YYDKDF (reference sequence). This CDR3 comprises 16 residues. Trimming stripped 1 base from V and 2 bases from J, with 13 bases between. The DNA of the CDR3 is TGTGCCACCAGCAGAGCCAGCCCGGTAGCCACAGATACGCAGTATTTT. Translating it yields CATSRASPVATDTQYF.

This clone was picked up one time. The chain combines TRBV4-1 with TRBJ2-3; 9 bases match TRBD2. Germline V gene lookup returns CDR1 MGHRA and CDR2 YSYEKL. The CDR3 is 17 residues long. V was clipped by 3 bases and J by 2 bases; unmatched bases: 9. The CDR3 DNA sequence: TGCGCCAGCAGCCACCCCCCCAGCGGGAGGACCACAGATACGCAGTATTTT. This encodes CASSHPPSGRTTDTQYF.

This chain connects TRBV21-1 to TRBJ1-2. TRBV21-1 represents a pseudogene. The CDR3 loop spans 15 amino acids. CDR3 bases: TGTGCCAGCAGCAAAGAGGAGCCCTCGATTGATGGCTACACCTTC. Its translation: CASSKEEPSIDGYTF.

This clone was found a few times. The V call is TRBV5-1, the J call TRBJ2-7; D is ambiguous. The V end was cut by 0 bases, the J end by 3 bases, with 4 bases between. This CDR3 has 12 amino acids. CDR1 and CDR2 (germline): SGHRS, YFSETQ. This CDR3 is CASSLGIYEQYF. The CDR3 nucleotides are TGCGCCAGCAGCTTGGGTATCTACGAGCAGTACTTC.

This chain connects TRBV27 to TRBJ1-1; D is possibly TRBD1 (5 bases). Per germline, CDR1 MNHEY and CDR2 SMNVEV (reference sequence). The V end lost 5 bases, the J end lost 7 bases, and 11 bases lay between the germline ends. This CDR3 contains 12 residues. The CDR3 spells CASSPGTDEAFF. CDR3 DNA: TGTGCCAGCAGTCCCGGGACTGATGAAGCTTTCTTT.

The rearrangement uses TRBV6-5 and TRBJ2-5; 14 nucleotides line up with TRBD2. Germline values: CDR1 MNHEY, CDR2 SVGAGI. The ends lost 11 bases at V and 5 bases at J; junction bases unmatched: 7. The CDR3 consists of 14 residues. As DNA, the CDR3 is TGTGCCCTTGGGACTAGCGGGAGTATGGAGACCCAGTACTTC. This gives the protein CALGTSGSMETQYF.

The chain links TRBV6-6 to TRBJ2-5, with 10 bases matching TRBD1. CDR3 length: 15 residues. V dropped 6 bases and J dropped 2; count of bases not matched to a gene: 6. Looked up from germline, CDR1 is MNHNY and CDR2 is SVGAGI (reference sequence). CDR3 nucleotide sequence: TGTGCCAGCAGGGGGGACAGGGGATTTCAAGAGACCCAGTACTTC. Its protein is CASRGDRGFQETQYF.

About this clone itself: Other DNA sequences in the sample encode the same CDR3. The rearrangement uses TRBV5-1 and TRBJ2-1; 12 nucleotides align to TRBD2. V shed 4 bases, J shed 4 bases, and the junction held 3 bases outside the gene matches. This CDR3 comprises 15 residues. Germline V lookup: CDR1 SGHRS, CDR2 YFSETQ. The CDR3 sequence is CASSLGTSGYNEQFF. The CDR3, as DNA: TGCGCCAGCAGCCTCGGGACTAGCGGGTACAATGAGCAGTTCTTC.

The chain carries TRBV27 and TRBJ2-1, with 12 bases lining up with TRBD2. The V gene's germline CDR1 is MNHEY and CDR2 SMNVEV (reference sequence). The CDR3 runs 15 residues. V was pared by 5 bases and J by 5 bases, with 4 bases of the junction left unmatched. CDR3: CASSPRLAGDNEQFF. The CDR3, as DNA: TGTGCCAGCAGTCCCAGACTAGCGGGAGACAATGAGCAGTTCTTC.

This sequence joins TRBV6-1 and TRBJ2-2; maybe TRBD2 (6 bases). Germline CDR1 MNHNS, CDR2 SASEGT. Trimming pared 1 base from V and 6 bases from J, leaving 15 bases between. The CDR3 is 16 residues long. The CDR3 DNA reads TGTGCCAGCAGTGAAGGACCGGGAGCTTATGCCGGGGAGCTGTTTTTT. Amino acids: CASSEGPGAYAGELFF.

In DNA, the CDR3 is TGTGCCATCACGCAGGGACTAGCGGGAGAAGAGACCCAGTACTTC. As protein: CAITQGLAGEETQYF. The chain couples TRBV10-3 to TRBJ2-5, with TRBD2 identical over 14 bases. This CDR3 is built from 15 residues. Trimming took 7 bases from V and 3 from J; bases not matched to a gene: 4. Germline lookup yields CDR1 ENHRY and CDR2 SYGVKD.

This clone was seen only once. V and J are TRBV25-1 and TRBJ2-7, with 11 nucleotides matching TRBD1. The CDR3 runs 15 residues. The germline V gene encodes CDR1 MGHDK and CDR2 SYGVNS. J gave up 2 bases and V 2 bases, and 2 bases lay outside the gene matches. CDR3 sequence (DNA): TGTGCCAGCAGTGAACCGGGACAGGGGGCCTACGAGCAGTACTTC. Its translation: CASSEPGQGAYEQYF.

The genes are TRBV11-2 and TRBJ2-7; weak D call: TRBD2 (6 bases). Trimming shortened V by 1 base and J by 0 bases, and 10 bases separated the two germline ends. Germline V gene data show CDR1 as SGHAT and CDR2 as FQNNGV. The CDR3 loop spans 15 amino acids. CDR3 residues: CASSLGGGTSYEQYF. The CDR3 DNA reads TGTGCCAGCAGCTTAGGAGGCGGGACCTCCTACGAGCAGTACTTC.

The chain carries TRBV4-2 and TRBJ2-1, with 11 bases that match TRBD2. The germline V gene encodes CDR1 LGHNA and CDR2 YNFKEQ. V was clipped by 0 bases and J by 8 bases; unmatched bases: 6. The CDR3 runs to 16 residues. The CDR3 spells CASSQDHLAGGHEQFF. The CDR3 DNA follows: TGTGCCAGCAGCCAAGATCACCTAGCGGGAGGTCATGAGCAGTTCTTC.